These 29 T cell receptor beta chains originate from one sample sequenced in a study of shared clonotypes between healthy human individuals. This table comes from immunoSEQ multiplex PCR, and its TCRdb copy is limited to in-frame clones, with some not included. Of about 1 million clones in the sample, 75% to 85% were seen once. Specimen: memory CD4+ T cells from PBMCs. Subset noted: CD45RA-negative fraction. The receptors here all came from a man between 18 and 35 years old in good health. Some clones in this sample may be carry-over from other donors' samples.

This clone has just a few counts. The chain couples TRBV19 to TRBJ1-5; D not certain. Germline CDR1 LNHDA, CDR2 SQIVND (reference sequence). Trimming shortened V by 7 bases and J by 0 bases, and 7 bases separated the two germline ends. The CDR3 length is 13 residues. The CDR3 nucleotides are TGTGCCAGTAACCCAAATAGCAATCAGCCCCAGCATTTT. Translation gives CASNPNSNQPQHF.

The J gene is TRBJ1-1, the V gene TRBV18; weak D call: TRBD1 (5 bases). Deletions cut 4 bases from V and 1 base from J, with 13 bases between. Germline V lookup: CDR1 KGHSH, CDR2 LQKENI. The CDR3 sequence is 15 residues long. The CDR3 DNA reads as TGTGCCAGCTCACGGACACCTGGGTGGAACACTGAAGCTTTCTTT. This encodes CASSRTPGWNTEAFF. Using reference TRBV18 and TRBJ1-1 for the parts outside the CDR3, the full variable domain is NAGVMQNPRHLVRRRGQEARLRCSPMKGHSHVYWYRQLPEEGLKFMVYLQKENIIDESGMPKERFSAEFPKEGPSILRIQQVVRGDSAAYFCASSRTPGWNTEAFFGQGTRLTVV.

This chain connects TRBV6-1 to TRBJ1-1; D unclear. The CDR3 has 14 residues. CDR1 and CDR2 (germline): MNHNS, SASEGT. Trimming pared 5 bases from V and 1 base from J, leaving 11 bases between. As DNA, the CDR3 is TGTGCCAGCAGTTCCCCGCCAGCGAACACTGAAGCTTTCTTT. Its protein is CASSSPPANTEAFF.

The chain couples TRBV6-1 to TRBJ1-5; weak D call: TRBD1 (5 bases). The germline gives CDR1 MNHNS, CDR2 SASEGT. The CDR3 is made up of 13 amino acids. Between the trimmed V and J ends, which lost 11 bases and 6 bases, there was a span of 17 bases. The CDR3 sequence: CAAGREPPQPQHF. The CDR3 bases are TGTGCCGCAGGCAGGGAACCACCTCAGCCCCAGCATTTT.

V gene TRBV6-1 combines with J gene TRBJ1-6; D not resolved. Germline V CDR1 and CDR2: MNHNS, SASEGT. The CDR3 totals 15 residues. Trimming cost V 0 bases and J 10 bases, with 13 bases left between them. This CDR3 reads CASSEASTFGSPLHF. CDR3 in DNA: TGTGCCAGCAGTGAAGCATCCACTTTTGGATCACCCCTCCACTTT.

This clone was found once. V gene TRBV6-5 combines with J gene TRBJ1-4; D is possibly TRBD1 (6 bases). The CDR3 is made up of 14 amino acids. Germline-derived CDR1 and CDR2 are MNHEY and SVGAGI. Deletions cut 5 bases from V and 0 bases from J, with 7 bases between. CDR3 region: CASSRQATNEKLFF. The CDR3 bases are TGTGCCAGCAGTAGACAGGCAACTAATGAAAAACTGTTTTTT.

Of note for this clone: This may be a read error, as it is one base from a much larger clone. Distinct nucleotide sequences in the sample also encode this CDR3. The chain carries TRBV7-9 and TRBJ1-5; unclear D gene. From germline, CDR1 is SEHNR and CDR2 FQNEAQ (reference sequence). The CDR3 is 12 amino acids. Trimming pared 2 bases from V and 5 bases from J, leaving 4 bases between. The CDR3 protein is CASSLTDQPQHF. The CDR3 DNA is TGTGCCAGCAGCTTAACAGATCAGCCCCAGCATTTT.

In its sample, this clone was seen a few times. The rearrangement uses TRBV2 and TRBJ1-2; no clear D gene. The germline V and J ends were trimmed by 1 base and 7 bases, with 10 bases remaining between them. The CDR3 consists of 13 residues. Germline CDR1 reads SNHLY; CDR2 reads FYNNEI. CDR3 DNA sequence: TGTGCCAGCAGTGAAGAGGGCCGGGGTGGCTACACCTTC. As protein: CASSEEGRGGYTF.

The chain joins TRBV5-1 to TRBJ1-4; possible D gene TRBD1, 5 bases. Trimming shortened V by 4 bases and J by 6 bases, and 13 bases separated the two germline ends. The CDR3 extends over 14 amino acids. Germline values: CDR1 SGHRS, CDR2 YFSETQ. The CDR3 loop reads CASSHQAGDEKLFF. Here the CDR3 DNA reads TGCGCCAGCAGCCATCAGGCGGGGGATGAAAAACTGTTTTTT.

V and J are TRBV30 and TRBJ1-3, with D unclear. CDR1 is GTSNPN, CDR2 SVGIG, per germline (reference sequence). This CDR3 has 10 amino acids. Trimming pared 3 bases from V and 4 bases from J, leaving 1 base between. CDR3 sequence (DNA): TGTGCCTGGAGGGGAAACACCATATATTTT. Protein: CAWRGNTIYF.

V and J are TRBV7-8 and TRBJ2-5; D could derive from TRBD1 or TRBD2 (6 bases each). Germline V gene sequence: CDR1 SGHVS, CDR2 FQNEAQ. V was clipped by 2 bases and J by 5 bases, with 12 bases between them. The CDR3 sequence is 14 residues long. The DNA for the CDR3 is TGTGCCAGCAGCTTACAAGAGGGGGGTGAGACCCAGTACTTC. Its protein product is CASSLQEGGETQYF.

This clone was found a few times. The chain couples TRBV29-1 to TRBJ2-5; 8 positions agree with TRBD1. The CDR3 has 13 residues. Per germline, CDR1 SQVTM and CDR2 ANQGSEA. With V trimmed by 7 bases and J by 4 bases, 8 bases remained unmatched. The CDR3 sequence is CSGITGTGETQYF. CDR3 nucleotides: TGCAGCGGTATAACCGGGACAGGAGAGACCCAGTACTTC.

This clone has more than one count but fewer than ten. This rearrangement joins TRBV4-1 to TRBJ1-1; D is unclear. Germline V gene sequence: CDR1 MGHRA, CDR2 YSYEKL. Between the trimmed V and J ends, which lost 2 bases and 4 bases, there was a span of 14 bases. The CDR3 consists of 15 residues. CDR3 residues: CASSQSEGRGTEAFF. CDR3 nucleotide sequence: TGCGCCAGCAGCCAATCCGAGGGAAGAGGCACTGAAGCTTTCTTT.

This clone was found once. The V and J genes are TRBV2 and TRBJ2-5; tentative D call: TRBD2 (5 bases). The V end was cut by 4 bases, the J end by 2 bases, with 8 bases between. This CDR3 contains 13 residues. Germline-derived CDR1 and CDR2 are SNHLY and FYNNEI. In DNA, the CDR3 is TGTGCCAGCAGTGTGGGAGTACAAGAGACCCAGTACTTC. As protein: CASSVGVQETQYF.

The rearrangement joins TRBV4-1 to TRBJ1-4; unclear D gene. Germline CDR1 and CDR2: MGHRA and YSYEKL. Deletions cut 3 bases from V and 4 bases from J, with 9 bases between. The CDR3 totals 14 residues. CDR3 DNA: TGCGCCAGCAGCCAGGAGGACCTTAATGAAAAACTGTTTTTT. It is translated as CASSQEDLNEKLFF.

The CDR3 DNA reads as TGTGCCAGCAGTTTAGGGACCCCTAACTATGGCTACACCTTC. Translating it yields CASSLGTPNYGYTF. This chain uses TRBV28 with TRBJ1-2; a possible D gene is TRBD1 (5 bases). The CDR3 has 14 residues. Germline CDR1 and CDR2: MDHEN and SYDVKM. Trimming left V 2 bases short and J 0 bases short, with 7 bases between.

The CDR3 spells CASSLQGGGNQPQHF. CDR3 sequence (DNA): TGTGCCAGCTCACTACAGGGAGGCGGCAATCAGCCCCAGCATTTT. The chain combines TRBV18 with TRBJ1-5, with D possibly matching TRBD1 (6 bases). CDR3 size: 15 residues. The germline V and J ends were trimmed by 4 bases and 2 bases, with 12 bases remaining between them. CDR1 KGHSH and CDR2 LQKENI come from the germline V gene.

The V call is TRBV7-8, the J call TRBJ2-3; TRBD2 is a possible D gene (5 bases). The germline V gene encodes CDR1 SGHVS and CDR2 FQNEAQ. The V end lost 1 base, the J end lost 8 bases, and 16 bases lay between the germline ends. This CDR3 is built from 15 residues. For the CDR3, the DNA is TGTGCCAGCAGCTTAGACCTAGGGAACGGGGTTACGCAGTATTTT. Its translation: CASSLDLGNGVTQYF.

The gene calls are TRBV7-9 and TRBJ1-1, with 9 bases lining up with TRBD1. There are 13 residues in the CDR3. The germline CDR1 and CDR2 sequences are SEHNR and FQNEAQ (reference sequence). The junction had 4 bases not matched to a gene; V was cut back by 7 bases and J by 4 bases. The CDR3 nucleotides read TGTGCCAGCACCCTGACAGGGGGCACTGAAGCTTTCTTT. Translation gives CASTLTGGTEAFF.

The CDR3 reads CASSPPETRSGAQYF. CDR3 in DNA: TGTGCCAGCTCACCACCAGAGACCCGTTCCGGGGCCCAGTACTTC. V gene TRBV18 combines with J gene TRBJ2-5; maybe TRBD2 (5 bases). V lost 0 bases and J lost 9, with 17 bases in between. There are 15 residues in the CDR3. CDR1 is KGHSH and CDR2 is LQKENI in the germline V gene.

The CDR3 sequence is CASSNGLYRGNTEAFF. CDR3 in DNA: TGTGCCAGTAGCAATGGCCTCTACAGGGGCAACACTGAAGCTTTCTTT. This rearrangement joins TRBV19 to TRBJ1-1; 7 bases line up with TRBD1. Trimming cost V 6 bases and J 2 bases; bases outside gene matches: 12. Germline assignment: CDR1 LNHDA and CDR2 SQIVND (reference sequence). This CDR3 is built from 16 residues.

The chain combines TRBV18 with TRBJ1-1; D remains ambiguous. Trimming left V 0 bases short and J 1 base short, with 9 bases between. Germline CDR1 is KGHSH and CDR2 is LQKENI. The CDR3 sequence is 15 residues long. CDR3 DNA: TGTGCCAGCTCACCACCGGGGAGACCGAACACTGAAGCTTTCTTT. Protein sequence: CASSPPGRPNTEAFF.

This chain joins TRBV5-1 and TRBJ2-7, with 11 bases aligning to TRBD2. V shed 1 base, J shed 6 bases, and the junction held 3 bases outside the gene matches. The CDR3 spans 14 residues. The germline gives CDR1 SGHRS, CDR2 YFSETQ. The CDR3 DNA reads TGCGCCAGCAGCTTGTTAACTAGCGGGAGCGAGCAGTACTTC. This gives the protein CASSLLTSGSEQYF.

This clone was seen just once. V usage is TRBV28 and J usage is TRBJ2-7; tentative D call: TRBD2 (7 bases). Per the germline V gene, CDR1 is MDHEN and CDR2 is SYDVKM. Trimming took 7 bases from V and 4 from J, leaving 14 bases between them. The CDR3 extends over 13 amino acids. The CDR3 reads CASTPGGEYEQYF. CDR3 DNA: TGTGCCAGCACCCCGGGGGGCGAATACGAGCAGTACTTC.

This clone was detected only a few times. The chain recombines TRBV11-1 with TRBJ1-4; the match to TRBD1 covers 8 bases. Germline CDR1 and CDR2: SGHAT and FQDESV (reference sequence). The CDR3 length is 12 residues. Trimming took 6 bases from V and 13 from J; bases not matched to a gene: 7. The CDR3 coding sequence is TGTGCCAGCAGTCCAGACAGGGGAAGACTGTTTTTT. Amino acid sequence: CASSPDRGRLFF.

The V and J genes are TRBV5-1 and TRBJ1-1; 8 nucleotides agree with TRBD1. CDR3 size: 14 residues. CDR1 SGHRS and CDR2 YFSETQ come from the germline V gene. V lost 4 bases, J lost 4 bases, and 6 bases stayed unmatched. As DNA, the CDR3 is TGCGCCAGCAGCCCCGGACAGGGTGGCACTGAAGCTTTCTTT. This sequence encodes CASSPGQGGTEAFF.

V and J are TRBV9 and TRBJ2-1; D gene ambiguous. The CDR3 is 15 residues long. Germline V gives CDR1 SGDLS, CDR2 YYNGEE. With 0 bases removed from V and 2 bases from J, the gap between germline ends came to 9 bases. CDR3 amino acids: CASSVEGATYNEQFF. CDR3 coding DNA: TGTGCCAGCAGCGTAGAAGGCGCAACCTACAATGAGCAGTTCTTC.

The CDR3 DNA reads as TGTGCCAGCAGCTTTGGCAGGGTCAGTGAAAAACTGTTTTTT. This sequence encodes CASSFGRVSEKLFF. The gene calls are TRBV7-2 and TRBJ1-4; the D gene is possibly TRBD1 (5 bases). CDR3 size: 14 residues. Trimming cost V 3 bases and J 7 bases, with 12 bases left between them. Germline CDR1 is SGHTA and CDR2 is FQGNSA.

V usage is TRBV28 and J usage is TRBJ1-2, with D unclear. The V gene's germline CDR1 is MDHEN and CDR2 SYDVKM. The CDR3 is 12 residues long. Trimming shortened V by 3 bases and J by 5 bases, and 7 bases separated the two germline ends. The CDR3 loop is CASSFRAYGYTF. In DNA form, the CDR3 reads TGTGCCAGCAGTTTTCGGGCTTATGGCTACACCTTC.